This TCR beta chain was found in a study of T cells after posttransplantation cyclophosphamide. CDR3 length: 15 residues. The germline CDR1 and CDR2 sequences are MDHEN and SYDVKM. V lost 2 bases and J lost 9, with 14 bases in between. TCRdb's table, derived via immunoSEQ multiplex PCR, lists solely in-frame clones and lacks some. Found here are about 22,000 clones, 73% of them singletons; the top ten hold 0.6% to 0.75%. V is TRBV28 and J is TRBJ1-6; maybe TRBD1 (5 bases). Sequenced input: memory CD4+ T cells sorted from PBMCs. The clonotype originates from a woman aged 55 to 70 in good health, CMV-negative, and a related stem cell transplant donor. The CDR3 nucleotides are TGTGCCAGCAGTTTAATTGGGCAGGGAGGTTCACCCCTCCACTTT. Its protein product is CASSLIGQGGSPLHF. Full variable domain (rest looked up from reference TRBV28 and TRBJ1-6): DVKVTQSSRYLVKRTGEKVFLECVQDMDHENMFWYRQDPGLGLRLIYFSYDVKMKEKGDIPEGYSVSREKKERFSLILESASTNQTSMYLCASSLIGQGGSPLHFGNGTRLTVT.